This T cell receptor (beta chain) was sequenced for a study of identical twins. TCRdb reprocessed the 5' RACE reads via MiXCR and lists one record per CDR3 protein. The sample shows about 260,000 distinct CDR3 sequences, about 7.3% of them seen only once. This clonotype came up many times. This sample was shared with a second study, whose subject was yellow fever vaccine responses in identical twins. From that study: In identical twins, vaccine T cell responses appeared partly shared and partly individual.

This receptor was taken from a young woman in good health. Sequencing was carried out using memory (CD45RO+) T cells sorted from blood.

CDR3 DNA sequence: TGTGCCAGCAGTTCCTGGACCTACGAGCAGTACTTC. Protein product: CASSSWTYEQYF. V gene TRBV28 combines with J gene TRBJ2-7; no clear D. The CDR3 extends over 12 amino acids. V was trimmed by 4 bases and J by 2 bases, leaving 6 bases between them. In germline, CDR1 is MDHEN, CDR2 SYDVKM.